This TCR beta chain is drawn from a study of a mutant IDH1 vaccine in newly diagnosed glioma. About the research overall: In some groups vaccination began 4-6 weeks post-radiotherapy; others received it with temozolomide.

Worth noting for this clone: The antigen remains undetermined.

Time point noted: week 47, end of study. Vaccination comprised doses that each held 300 ug of mutant IDH1 20-mer peptide, plus topical imiquimod. Those who donated had recent WHO grade 3 or 4 IDH1-mutant, ATRX-lost astrocytomas. Using immunoSEQ multiplex PCR, the repertoire was profiled, and TCRdb retains in-frame clones only, with some absent. The profile shows approximately 12,000 clones, 65% to 85% of them singletons. The clonotype comes from a man aged 25 to 45 with glioma. This specimen was PBMCs, taken from a glioma patient whose treatment included an IDH1 peptide vaccine.

The CDR3 protein is CASTPRGRGLTYEQYF. CDR3 in DNA: TGCGCCAGCACCCCTCGGGGCAGGGGCTTAACCTACGAGCAGTACTTC. The V gene is TRBV5-1, the J gene TRBJ2-7; perhaps TRBD1 as D (6 bases). With 6 bases removed from V and 2 bases from J, the gap between germline ends came to 21 bases. Looked up from germline, CDR1 is SGHRS and CDR2 is YFSETQ. The CDR3 has 16 residues.